The 28 T cell receptor beta chains presented below share a single source sample, sequenced in a study of T cell responses to AZD1222 COVID-19 vaccine. Assay used: immunoSEQ multiplex PCR; TCRdb lists only in-frame clones, some missing. Altogether approximately 140,000 clones are present, approximately 90% being singletons, with the ten largest covering more than 12%. Sequences were derived from peripheral blood, sampled on day 0 of AZD1222 vaccination. The receptors were gathered from an adult in good health.

The chain joins TRBV12-5 to TRBJ1-1; D perhaps matches TRBD1 (5 bases). The CDR3 is 13 amino acids. The germline gives CDR1 LGHNT, CDR2 FRNRAP. The ends were cut back, 1 base at V and 6 bases at J, with 9 bases in the middle. In DNA form, the CDR3 reads TGTGCTAGTGGTTTGGCGACAGTGGCTGAAGCTTTCTTT. Translating gives CASGLATVAEAFF.

The J gene is TRBJ1-1, the V gene TRBV29-1; 9 positions agree with TRBD1. V lost 6 bases to trimming and J lost 3 bases; unmatched junction nucleotides: 2. This CDR3 has 12 residues. Germline V gives CDR1 SQVTM, CDR2 ANQGSEA. CDR3 DNA sequence: TGCAGCGTCCGGGACAGGGACACTGAAGCTTTCTTT. It is translated as CSVRDRDTEAFF.

This clone was found once. The rearrangement joins TRBV7-9 to TRBJ1-2; no definite D call. Germline V lookup: CDR1 SEHNR, CDR2 FQNEAQ (reference sequence). V shed 7 bases and J shed 5 bases, with 17 bases lying between them. The CDR3 runs 14 residues. CDR3 protein: CASMGVGTDYGYTF. The CDR3 DNA follows: TGTGCCAGCATGGGAGTTGGTACAGATTATGGCTACACCTTC. The whole variable domain, remainder taken from reference TRBV7-9 and TRBJ1-2, is DTGVSQNPRHKITKRGQNVTFRCDPISEHNRLYWYRQTLGQGPEFLTYFQNEAQLEKSRLLSDRFSAERPKGSFSTLEIQRTEQGDSAMYLCASMGVGTDYGYTFGSGTRLTVV.

The rearrangement joins TRBV3-1 (or the pseudogene TRBV3-2) to TRBJ1-5; D unclear. This CDR3 comprises 16 residues. Trimming shortened V by 0 bases and J by 4 bases, and 13 bases separated the two germline ends. Per the germline V gene, CDR1 is LGHDT and CDR2 is YNNKEL (reference sequence). CDR3 coding DNA: TGTGCCAGCAGCCAAGATGCAGGCCGCGGGAATCAGCCCCAGCATTTT. Encoded protein: CASSQDAGRGNQPQHF.

The CDR3 DNA is TGTGCCAGCAGGACAGAGGCTAATGAAAAACTGTTTTTT. This sequence encodes CASRTEANEKLFF. The J gene is TRBJ1-4, the V gene TRBV7-9; tentative D call: TRBD1 (5 bases). The V end lost 6 bases, the J end lost 3 bases, and 8 bases lay between the germline ends. The length of the CDR3 is 13 residues. CDR1 and CDR2 (germline): SEHNR, FQNEAQ (reference sequence). Filled out from reference TRBV7-9 and TRBJ1-4, the complete variable domain reads DTGVSQNPRHKITKRGQNVTFRCDPISEHNRLYWYRQTLGQGPEFLTYFQNEAQLEKSRLLSDRFSAERPKGSFSTLEIQRTEQGDSAMYLCASRTEANEKLFFGSGTQLSVL.

The J gene is TRBJ1-1, the V gene TRBV5-1; 7 bases line up with TRBD1. The CDR3 contains 13 residues. CDR1 is SGHRS, CDR2 YFSETQ, per germline. J lost 5 bases, V lost 9 bases, and 10 bases had no gene match. Here the CDR3 reads CATTRQGRTEAFF. In nucleotides, the CDR3 is TGCGCCACCACACGACAGGGCAGGACTGAAGCTTTCTTT.

The chain joins TRBV9 to TRBJ1-5; 9 nucleotides match TRBD1. Germline V CDR1 and CDR2: SGDLS, YYNGEE. This CDR3 has 15 residues. Unmatched junction bases numbered 1, after V lost 0 bases and J lost 3 bases. CDR3 DNA sequence: TGTGCCAGCAGCGTAGGGGACAGGGACAATCAGCCCCAGCATTTT. It codes for CASSVGDRDNQPQHF.

J is TRBJ2-3 and V is TRBV18; D may correspond to TRBD1 or TRBD2 (5 bases each). CDR1 and CDR2 from the germline V gene are KGHSH and LQKENI. The CDR3 spans 17 residues. The V and J ends lost 2 bases and 3 bases respectively, with 18 bases between them. As DNA, the CDR3 is TGTGCCAGCTCACCATTGGGGGAACTAGGTGTAACAGATACGCAGTATTTT. Its protein product is CASSPLGELGVTDTQYF. The complete variable domain, with remaining parts taken from reference TRBV18 and TRBJ2-3, reads NAGVMQNPRHLVRRRGQEARLRCSPMKGHSHVYWYRQLPEEGLKFMVYLQKENIIDESGMPKERFSAEFPKEGPSILRIQQVVRGDSAAYFCASSPLGELGVTDTQYFGPGTRLTVL.

This clone appeared a single time. V usage is TRBV28 and J usage is TRBJ1-2, with no clear D. The CDR3 runs 12 residues. Germline V gene lookup returns CDR1 MDHEN and CDR2 SYDVKM. The V and J ends lost 6 bases and 8 bases respectively, with 13 bases between them. CDR3 sequence: CASSLMAVGYTF. CDR3 nucleotides: TGTGCCAGCAGCCTCATGGCCGTGGGCTACACCTTC.

The V call is TRBV7-2, the J call TRBJ2-1, with 14 bases aligning to TRBD2. Per germline, CDR1 SGHTA and CDR2 FQGNSA. With V trimmed by 3 bases and J by 6 bases, 4 bases remained unmatched. The CDR3 is 16 amino acids. DNA for the CDR3: TGTGCCAGCAGCTTCCTGACTAGCGGGGGGGCCAATGAGCAGTTCTTC. The encoded protein is CASSFLTSGGANEQFF. Combining the CDR3 with reference TRBV7-2 and TRBJ2-1 gives the whole variable domain GAGVSQSPSNKVTEKGKDVELRCDPISGHTALYWYRQSLGQGLEFLIYFQGNSAPDKSGLPSDRFSAERTGGSVSTLTIQRTQQEDSAVYLCASSFLTSGGANEQFFGPGTRLTVL.

The chain recombines TRBV6-1 with TRBJ1-5; D unresolved. V lost 0 bases, J lost 2 bases, and 11 bases lay in between. The CDR3 is 16 amino acids. Germline CDR1 reads MNHNS; CDR2 reads SASEGT. DNA of the CDR3: TGTGCCAGCAGTGAAGCGCGATTGAGGGGCAATCAGCCCCAGCATTTT. This translates into CASSEARLRGNQPQHF.

The chain uses TRBV5-1 and TRBJ1-2; the D is unclear. Trimming removed 0 bases at V and 0 bases at J, with 6 bases between. In germline, CDR1 is SGHRS, CDR2 YFSETQ. This CDR3 region has 14 residues. CDR3 amino acids: CASSLDQANYGYTF. The DNA of the CDR3 is TGCGCCAGCAGCTTGGACCAAGCTAACTATGGCTACACCTTC.

The V gene is TRBV9, the J gene TRBJ2-3, with TRBD1 matching 8 bases. The CDR3 has 15 residues. CDR1 is SGDLS and CDR2 is YYNGEE in the germline V gene. V lost 2 bases to trimming and J lost 3 bases; unmatched junction nucleotides: 5. The chain's CDR3 is CASSVRGLETDTQYF. Written as DNA, the CDR3 is TGTGCCAGCAGCGTCAGGGGGCTGGAGACAGATACGCAGTATTTT.

The chain joins TRBV24-1 to TRBJ1-2, with 7 bases fitting TRBD1. The CDR3 length is 15 residues. The germline V gene encodes CDR1 KGHDR and CDR2 SFDVKD. Trimming took 4 bases from V and 3 from J; bases not matched to a gene: 7. The CDR3 sequence: CATSETTGDHYGYTF. The DNA of the CDR3 is TGTGCCACCAGTGAAACTACAGGGGACCACTATGGCTACACCTTC.

This chain uses TRBV19 with TRBJ1-1; D uncertain. The CDR3 runs 13 residues. Trimming cost V 8 bases and J 0 bases, with 10 bases left between them. Germline loops: CDR1 LNHDA, CDR2 SQIVND (reference sequence). CDR3 residues: CASRLTLNTEAFF. DNA for the CDR3: TGTGCCAGTCGACTGACCCTGAACACTGAAGCTTTCTTT.

The J gene is TRBJ1-2, the V gene TRBV28, with D perhaps matching TRBD1 (6 bases). Germline V gene lookup returns CDR1 MDHEN and CDR2 SYDVKM. This CDR3 comprises 13 residues. V was cut by 6 bases and J by 4 bases, with 12 bases left in between. In DNA, the CDR3 is TGTGCCAGCAGACCAGGGGTCCTCTATGGCTACACCTTC. It yields the protein CASRPGVLYGYTF.

Notes on this clone: Sequence at one end of the junction differs from germline and may be a read error. The V call is TRBV30, the J call TRBJ2-3; weak D call: TRBD1 (6 bases). Germline assignment: CDR1 GTSNPN and CDR2 SVGIG (reference sequence). This CDR3 has 15 residues. Written as DNA, the CDR3 is TGTGCCTGGAGCCGACAGGCCTACCGCACCGATACGCAGTATTTT. Protein product: CAWSRQAYRTDTQYF. Supplemented by reference TRBV30 and TRBJ2-3, the full variable domain reads SQTIHQWPATLVQPVGSPLSLECTVEGTSNPNLYWYRQAAGRGLQLLFYSVGIGQISSEVPQNLSASRPQDRQFILSSKKLLLSDSGFYLCAWSRQAYRTDTQYFGPGTRLTVL.

Details on this clone: The junction does not match germline at one end; this may be a read error. This chain links TRBV7-7 with TRBJ2-3, with a weak D call TRBD2 (6 bases). The CDR3 sequence is 16 residues long. Per the germline V gene, CDR1 is SSHAT and CDR2 is FNYEAQ (reference sequence). For the CDR3, the DNA is TGTGCTAGCAGCCCCGGGACTGCTAGAAGCACAGATACGCAGTATTTT. Amino acid sequence: CASSPGTARSTDTQYF. Based on the CDR3 plus reference TRBV7-7 and TRBJ2-3, the full variable domain is GAGVSQSPRYKVTKRGQDVTLRCDPISSHATLYWYQQALGQGPEFLTYFNYEAQPDKSGLPSDRFSAERPEGSISTLTIQRTEQRDSAMYRCASSPGTARSTDTQYFGPGTRLTVL.

This chain uses TRBV18 with TRBJ1-3; D is possibly TRBD1 (6 bases). The germline V and J ends were trimmed by 1 base and 0 bases, with 19 bases remaining between them. This CDR3 contains 19 residues. From germline, CDR1 is KGHSH and CDR2 LQKENI. The CDR3 DNA follows: TGTGCCAGCTCACCACGTCTTCCGGGACACGAAATCTCTGGAAACACCATATATTTT. Amino acid sequence: CASSPRLPGHEISGNTIYF.

The rearrangement uses TRBV6-5 and TRBJ1-1; D unresolved. Trimming cost V 0 bases and J 0 bases, with 5 bases left between them. There are 14 residues in the CDR3. The germline gives CDR1 MNHEY, CDR2 SVGAGI. CDR3 nucleotides: TGTGCCAGCAGTTACTCTTGGCTGAACACTGAAGCTTTCTTT. The encoded protein is CASSYSWLNTEAFF.

This rearrangement joins TRBV19 to TRBJ2-3, with D tentatively TRBD2 (5 bases). The CDR3 is 13 amino acids. Between the trimmed V and J ends, which lost 6 bases and 5 bases, there was a span of 12 bases. Germline CDR1 and CDR2: LNHDA and SQIVND (reference sequence). DNA for the CDR3: TGTGCCAGTAGGGAGATGGGAGTAGATACGCAGTATTTT. It specifies CASREMGVDTQYF.

This clone has a single count. CDR3 sequence: CASSPGGGVQSYTF. The CDR3 DNA sequence: TGTGCCAGCTCACCTGGAGGGGGCGTCCAGAGCTACACCTTC. The chain combines TRBV18 with TRBJ1-2; 7 bases are shared with TRBD1. The CDR3 sequence is 14 residues long. Looked up from germline, CDR1 is KGHSH and CDR2 is LQKENI. With 3 bases clipped from V and 9 bases from J, the junction kept 10 bases outside the gene matches.

In its sample, this clone was seen a few times. V and J are TRBV7-2 and TRBJ2-7, with D tentatively TRBD1 (5 bases). Germline CDR1 reads SGHTA; CDR2 reads FQGNSA. V lost 1 base to trimming and J lost 6 bases, with 10 bases between them. The CDR3 spans 13 residues. The CDR3 DNA follows: TGTGCCAGCAGCTTAGTGGACATAGCCGAGCAGTACTTC. Its translation: CASSLVDIAEQYF.

Turning to this clone: Its ends do not fully match the called genes, so a read error is possible. The chain recombines TRBV19 with TRBJ2-1; 10 bases match TRBD2. This CDR3 has 17 residues. CDR1 LNHDA and CDR2 SQIVND come from the germline V gene (reference sequence). The CDR3 region has the DNA TGTGCCAGTAGTATGGCCCTACTAGCGGGGACGGCGGATGAGCGGTTCTTC. This codes for CASSMALLAGTADERFF.

V and J are TRBV5-1 and TRBJ2-7; D is ambiguous. Trimming cost V 4 bases and J 2 bases, with 7 bases left between them. The germline V gene has CDR1 SGHRS and CDR2 YFSETQ. This CDR3 contains 12 residues. CDR3 bases: TGCGCCAGCAGCCCTCAGACCTACGAGCAGTACTTC. It is translated as CASSPQTYEQYF. Using reference TRBV5-1 and TRBJ2-7 for the parts outside the CDR3, the full variable domain is KAGVTQTPRYLIKTRGQQVTLSCSPISGHRSVSWYQQTPGQGLQFLFEYFSETQRNKGNFPGRFSGRQFSNSRSEMNVSTLELGDSALYLCASSPQTYEQYFGPGTRLTVT.

This clone was recorded at least ten times. This chain links TRBV2 with TRBJ1-1; possible D gene TRBD1, 5 bases. CDR1 and CDR2 (germline): SNHLY, FYNNEI. The V end was cut by 3 bases, the J end by 4 bases, with 9 bases between. The CDR3 runs 13 residues. Here the CDR3 DNA reads TGTGCCAGCAGTGACGGGGGTGGCACTGAAGCTTTCTTT. Encoded protein: CASSDGGGTEAFF.

The chain carries TRBV7-2 and TRBJ2-3; no clear D gene. V was trimmed by 5 bases and J by 4 bases, leaving 13 bases between them. The germline V gene encodes CDR1 SGHTA and CDR2 FQGNSA. The CDR3 is 14 amino acids. CDR3 sequence (DNA): TGTGCCAGCAGCCCCGGCCTTACCGCAGATACGCAGTATTTT. It specifies CASSPGLTADTQYF.

The chain employs TRBV5-4 and TRBJ1-1, with D unresolved. Trimming removed 0 bases from V and 3 bases from J, with 6 bases in between. Germline V gene sequence: CDR1 SGHNT, CDR2 YYREEE (reference sequence). The CDR3 is made up of 13 amino acids. The CDR3 here is CASSLALDTEAFF. CDR3 sequence (DNA): TGTGCCAGCAGCTTGGCGCTGGACACTGAAGCTTTCTTT.